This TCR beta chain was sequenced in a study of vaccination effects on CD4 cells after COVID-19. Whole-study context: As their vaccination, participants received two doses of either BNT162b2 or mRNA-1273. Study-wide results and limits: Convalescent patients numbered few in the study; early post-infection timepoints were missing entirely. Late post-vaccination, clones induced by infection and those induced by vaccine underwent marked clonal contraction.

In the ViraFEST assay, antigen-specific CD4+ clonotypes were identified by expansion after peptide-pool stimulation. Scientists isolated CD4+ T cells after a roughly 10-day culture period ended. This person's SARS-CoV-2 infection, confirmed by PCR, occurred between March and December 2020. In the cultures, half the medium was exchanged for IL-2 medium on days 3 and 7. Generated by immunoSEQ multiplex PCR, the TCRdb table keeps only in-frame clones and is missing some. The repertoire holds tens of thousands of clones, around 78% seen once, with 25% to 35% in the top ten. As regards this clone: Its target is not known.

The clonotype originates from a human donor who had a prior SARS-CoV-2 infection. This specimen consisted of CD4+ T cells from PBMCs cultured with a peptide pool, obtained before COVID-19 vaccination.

The DNA for the CDR3 is TGTGCCAGCAGCCCGGGACATTCCTACGAGCAGTACTTC. Translating gives CASSPGHSYEQYF. This chain connects TRBV5-4 to TRBJ2-7; maybe TRBD1 (6 bases). Germline V lookup: CDR1 SGHNT, CDR2 YYREEE (reference sequence). V lost 4 bases and J 1 base, leaving 9 bases between the germline ends. There are 13 residues in the CDR3.